The 17 T cell receptor beta chains below were found in one sample sequenced in a study of identical twins. TCRdb used MiXCR to reprocess the 5' RACE reads, holding one entry per CDR3 protein. The sample shows some 240,000 distinct CDR3 sequences, roughly a tenth of them seen only once. Source material: memory T cells sorted from blood. These receptor sequences come from a man over 45 in good health.

This clonotype showed up just a few times. The chain joins TRBV19 to TRBJ1-5; TRBD1 matches 8 bases. Trimming took 5 bases from V and 0 from J; bases not matched to a gene: 6. This CDR3 comprises 16 residues. Germline assignment: CDR1 LNHDA and CDR2 SQIVND (reference sequence). CDR3 nucleotides: TGTGCCAGTAGTGCGGGGACAGGTAGTAGCAATCAGCCCCAGCATTTT. Protein sequence: CASSAGTGSSNQPQHF.

J is TRBJ2-6 and V is TRBV19; TRBD1 agrees at 7 bases. The CDR3 is 18 amino acids. Germline lookup yields CDR1 LNHDA and CDR2 SQIVND (reference sequence). The V and J ends lost 5 bases and 0 bases, in that order; junction bases with no gene match: 10. The CDR3 DNA is TGTGCCAGTAGTGGCTACAGGGGTCCTTTCTCTGGGGCCAACGTCCTGACTTTC. Translated: CASSGYRGPFSGANVLTF. The variable domain in full, with the rest retrieved from reference TRBV19 and TRBJ2-6, is DGGITQSPKYLFRKEGQNVTLSCEQNLNHDAMYWYRQDPGQGLRLIYYSQIVNDFQKGDIAEGYSVSREKKESFPLTVTSAQKNPTAFYLCASSGYRGPFSGANVLTFGAGSRLTVL.

This clonotype was counted at least ten times. The chain joins TRBV4-1 to TRBJ2-4, with 7 bases aligning to TRBD1. V lost 0 bases and J lost 6; bases outside the gene matches: 5. Germline V gene lookup returns CDR1 MGHRA and CDR2 YSYEKL. This CDR3 spans 15 amino acids. CDR3 sequence: CASSQDTSGGNIQYF. CDR3 in DNA: TGCGCCAGCAGCCAAGACACGTCAGGGGGAAACATTCAGTACTTC.

This clonotype has at least ten counts. The chain uses TRBV27 and TRBJ2-7; the match to TRBD1 covers 7 bases. Unmatched junction bases numbered 2, after V lost 5 bases and J lost 4 bases. CDR1 is MNHEY, CDR2 SMNVEV, per germline (reference sequence). The CDR3 runs 12 residues. The DNA for the CDR3 is TGTGCCAGCAGTACGACAGGGTACGAGCAGTACTTC. It specifies CASSTTGYEQYF.

The chain uses TRBV9 and TRBJ2-1; no reliable D call. This CDR3 is built from 11 residues. Trimming shortened V by 4 bases and J by 5 bases, and 4 bases separated the two germline ends. Germline V lookup: CDR1 SGDLS, CDR2 YYNGEE. The chain's CDR3 is CASSTHNEQFF. The CDR3 DNA reads TGTGCCAGCAGCACTCACAATGAGCAGTTCTTC. Full variable domain (remainder filled in from reference TRBV9 and TRBJ2-1): DSGVTQTPKHLITATGQRVTLRCSPRSGDLSVYWYQQSLDQGLQFLIQYYNGEERAKGNILERFSAQQFPDLHSELNLSSLELGDSALYFCASSTHNEQFFGPGTRLTVL.

In regard to this clonotype: A much larger clonotype is one base distant, so this may be a read error. This chain links TRBV5-1 with TRBJ2-2; unclear D gene. Trimming left V 0 bases short and J 6 bases short, with 12 bases between. The CDR3 consists of 15 residues. Germline CDR1 reads SGHRS; CDR2 reads YFSETQ. CDR3 DNA: TGCGCCAGCAGCTTGGTACAAAGGGCCGCCGGGGAGCTGTTTTTT. It encodes CASSLVQRAAGELFF. Full variable domain (rest looked up from reference TRBV5-1 and TRBJ2-2): KAGVTQTPRYLIKTRGQQVTLSCSPISGHRSVSWYQQTPGQGLQFLFEYFSETQRNKGNFPGRFSGRQFSNSRSEMNVSTLELGDSALYLCASSLVQRAAGELFFGEGSRLTVL.

The gene calls are TRBV4-1 and TRBJ2-7; the D is unclear. In germline, CDR1 is MGHRA, CDR2 YSYEKL. The length of the CDR3 is 14 residues. Between the trimmed V and J ends, which lost 2 bases and 1 base, there was a span of 9 bases. In DNA form, the CDR3 reads TGCGCCAGCAGCCAAACATGGTGGTCCTACGAGCAGTACTTC. It is translated as CASSQTWWSYEQYF.

V is TRBV7-8 and J is TRBJ2-1, with D perhaps matching TRBD1 or TRBD2 (5 bases each). The V gene lost 4 bases and the J gene lost 0 bases, with 16 bases spanning the gap. The CDR3 contains 17 residues. Per germline, CDR1 SGHVS and CDR2 FQNEAQ. This chain's CDR3 is CASSSLGTGYSYNEQFF. CDR3 nucleotides: TGTGCCAGCAGCTCTTTGGGGACGGGGTACTCCTACAATGAGCAGTTCTTC.

This clonotype was seen many times. The rearrangement links TRBV5-1 to TRBJ2-7, with TRBD2 matching over 10 bases. The junction had 12 bases not matched to a gene; V was cut back by 0 bases and J by 6 bases. This CDR3 is 17 amino acids long. CDR1 is SGHRS and CDR2 is YFSETQ in the germline V gene. Here the CDR3 DNA reads TGCGCCAGCAGCTTGGCCCCTAGCGGGGGAGACGCATCCGAGCAGTACTTC. Amino acid sequence: CASSLAPSGGDASEQYF.

J is TRBJ1-1 and V is TRBV5-6, with D unresolved. There are 13 residues in the CDR3. The germline V gene has CDR1 SGHDT and CDR2 YYEEEE. The V gene lost 4 bases and the J gene lost 7 bases, with 14 bases spanning the gap. CDR3 coding DNA: TGTGCCAGCAGCGCTCGACAAGGTAATGAAGCTTTCTTT. Its protein product is CASSARQGNEAFF.

CDR3 nucleotides: TGTGCCACCAGTGAACCACAGGTCAATGAGCAGTTCTTC. As protein: CATSEPQVNEQFF. This chain links TRBV24-1 with TRBJ2-1, with D tentatively TRBD1 (5 bases). Germline CDR1 is KGHDR and CDR2 is SFDVKD. The CDR3 totals 13 residues. Trimming cost V 4 bases and J 6 bases, with 9 bases left between them.

Ten or more counts support this clonotype. The J gene is TRBJ1-3, the V gene TRBV5-1; no clear D gene. The CDR3 is made up of 14 amino acids. With 1 base removed from V and 0 bases from J, the gap between germline ends came to 5 bases. Germline loops: CDR1 SGHRS, CDR2 YFSETQ. The chain's CDR3 is CASSLWHSGNTIYF. Written as DNA, the CDR3 is TGCGCCAGCAGCTTGTGGCACTCTGGAAACACCATATATTTT.

This clonotype has ten or more counts. The chain combines TRBV29-1 with TRBJ2-1; D gene ambiguous. This CDR3 has 12 residues. Germline CDR1 is SQVTM and CDR2 is ANQGSEA. The V end lost 0 bases, the J end lost 14 bases, and 14 bases lay between the germline ends. CDR3 DNA: TGCAGCGTTGAAGATCTGATAGTTTCAAAGTTCTTC. Translating it yields CSVEDLIVSKFF.

This clonotype was picked up a small number of times. This chain uses TRBV5-1 with TRBJ2-5, with 8 bases identical to TRBD1. The germline CDR1 and CDR2 sequences are SGHRS and YFSETQ. V gave up 3 bases and J gave up 4 bases; unmatched junction bases: 11. The CDR3 length is 16 residues. CDR3 in DNA: TGCGCCAGCAGCTACAGACCTCCAGGGGGCTCAGAGACCCAGTACTTC. It translates to CASSYRPPGGSETQYF.

The chain has TRBV18 and TRBJ2-3; TRBD2 agrees at 8 bases. The CDR3 totals 17 residues. The V and J ends lost 2 bases and 6 bases, in that order; junction bases with no gene match: 13. The germline V gene has CDR1 KGHSH and CDR2 LQKENI. The CDR3 sequence: CASSPGLLAGGPDTQYF. CDR3 in DNA: TGTGCCAGCTCACCAGGACTCCTTGCGGGAGGCCCGGATACGCAGTATTTT.

J is TRBJ2-7 and V is TRBV2; 11 nucleotides line up with TRBD2. CDR3 length: 17 residues. J gave up 3 bases and V 1 base, and 8 bases lay outside the gene matches. Germline V gives CDR1 SNHLY, CDR2 FYNNEI. In DNA, the CDR3 is TGTGCCAGCAGTGAAGGGCTAGCGGGAGGTGTGGACTACGAGCAGTACTTC. This gives the protein CASSEGLAGGVDYEQYF.

This clonotype was counted ten times or more. The chain combines TRBV3-1 with TRBJ1-2; the D is unclear. V shed 0 bases and J shed 4 bases, with 12 bases lying between them. This CDR3 is 15 amino acids long. The germline V gene has CDR1 LGHDT and CDR2 YNNKEL (reference sequence). In DNA, the CDR3 is TGTGCCAGCAGCCAAGACCGGAGCCCTACCTATGGCTACACCTTC. Residues: CASSQDRSPTYGYTF. The full variable domain, with the rest looked up from reference TRBV3-1 and TRBJ1-2, is DTAVSQTPKYLVTQMGNDKSIKCEQNLGHDTMYWYKQDSKKFLKIMFSYNNKELIINETVPNRFSPKSPDKAHLNLHINSLELGDSAVYFCASSQDRSPTYGYTFGSGTRLTVV.